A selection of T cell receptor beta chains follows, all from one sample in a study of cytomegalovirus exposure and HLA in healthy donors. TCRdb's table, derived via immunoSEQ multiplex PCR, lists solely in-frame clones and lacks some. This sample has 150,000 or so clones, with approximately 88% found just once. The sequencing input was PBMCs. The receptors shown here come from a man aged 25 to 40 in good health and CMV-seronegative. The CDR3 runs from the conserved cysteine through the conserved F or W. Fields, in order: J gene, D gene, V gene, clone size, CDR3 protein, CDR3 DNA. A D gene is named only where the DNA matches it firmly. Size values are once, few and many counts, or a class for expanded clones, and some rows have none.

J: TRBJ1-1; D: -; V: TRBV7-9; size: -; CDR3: CASSFFPDYNTEAFF; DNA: TGTGCCAGCAGCTTCTTTCCAGACTATAACACTGAAGCTTTCTTT
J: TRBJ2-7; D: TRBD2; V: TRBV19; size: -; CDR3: CASSSRGGAGEQYF; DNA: TGTGCCAGTAGTTCTCGGGGAGGGGCCGGCGAGCAGTACTTC
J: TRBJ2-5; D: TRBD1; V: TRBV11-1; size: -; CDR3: CASSSDRVETQYF; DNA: TGTGCCAGCAGCTCGGACAGGGTAGAGACCCAGTACTTC
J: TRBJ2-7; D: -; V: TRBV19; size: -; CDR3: CASSLTGSYEQYF; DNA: TGTGCCAGTAGTTTGACCGGGAGCTACGAGCAGTACTTC
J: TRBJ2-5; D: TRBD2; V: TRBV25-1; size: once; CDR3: CASSVAGGPWQETQYF; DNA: TGTGCCAGCAGTGTGGCGGGGGGGCCCTGGCAAGAGACCCAGTACTTC
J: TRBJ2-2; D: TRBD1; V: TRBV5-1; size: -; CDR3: CASSLARGPIGELFF; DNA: TGCGCCAGCAGCTTGGCCAGGGGGCCGATCGGGGAGCTGTTTTTT
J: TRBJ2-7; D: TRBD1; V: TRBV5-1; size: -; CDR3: CASSLTTGTYEQYF; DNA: TGCGCCAGCAGCTTAACGACAGGGACCTACGAGCAGTACTTC
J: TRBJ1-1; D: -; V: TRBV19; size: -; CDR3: CASSRQKTDMNTEAFF; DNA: TGTGCCAGTAGTCGACAAAAGACAGATATGAACACTGAAGCTTTCTTT
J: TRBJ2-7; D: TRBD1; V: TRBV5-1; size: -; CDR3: CASSLGTGTIDEQYF; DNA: TGCGCCAGCAGCTTAGGGACAGGGACCATCGACGAGCAGTACTTC
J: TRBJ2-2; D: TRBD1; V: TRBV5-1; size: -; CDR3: CASSAQGATGELFF; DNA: TGCGCCAGCAGCGCACAGGGGGCTACCGGGGAGCTGTTTTTT
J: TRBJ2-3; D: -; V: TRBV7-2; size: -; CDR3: CASSLAQGGDTQYF; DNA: TGTGCCAGCAGCTTAGCCCAGGGAGGAGATACGCAGTATTTT
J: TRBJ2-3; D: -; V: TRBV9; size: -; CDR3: CASSPRGDTDTQYF; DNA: TGTGCCAGCAGCCCCAGGGGTGACACAGATACGCAGTATTTT
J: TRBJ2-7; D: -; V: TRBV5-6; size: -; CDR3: CASSLVGGEQYF; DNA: TGTGCCAGCAGCTTGGTGGGGGGCGAGCAGTACTTC
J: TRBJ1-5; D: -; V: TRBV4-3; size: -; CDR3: CASSQDPGAHNQPQHF; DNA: TGCGCCAGCAGCCAAGATCCAGGGGCCCACAATCAGCCCCAGCATTTT
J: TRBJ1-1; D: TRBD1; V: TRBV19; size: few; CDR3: CASSAQGAVSEAFF; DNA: TGTGCCAGTAGTGCTCAGGGGGCTGTCTCTGAAGCTTTCTTT
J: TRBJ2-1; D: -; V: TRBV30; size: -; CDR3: CAWSPEGEQFF; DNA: TGTGCCTGGAGTCCAGAGGGTGAGCAGTTCTTC
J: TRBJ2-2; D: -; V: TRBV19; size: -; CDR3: CASSISGFTGELFF; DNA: TGTGCCAGTAGTATATCGGGGTTCACCGGGGAGCTGTTTTTT
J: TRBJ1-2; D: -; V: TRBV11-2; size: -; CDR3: CASSTRTAYGYTF; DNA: TGTGCCAGCAGCACTCGGACAGCCTATGGCTACACCTTC
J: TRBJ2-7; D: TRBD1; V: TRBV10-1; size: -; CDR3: CASSESRDSYEQYF; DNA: TGCGCCAGCAGTGAGTCTCGGGACAGCTACGAGCAGTACTTC
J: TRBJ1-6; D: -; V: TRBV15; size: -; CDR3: CATSRAGLSYNSPLHF; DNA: TGTGCCACCAGCAGAGCAGGGTTGTCCTATAATTCACCCCTCCACTTT
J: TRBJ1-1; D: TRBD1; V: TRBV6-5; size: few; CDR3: CASSPRDRGLVEAFF; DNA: TGTGCCAGCAGCCCCCGGGACAGGGGGCTTGTTGAAGCTTTCTTT
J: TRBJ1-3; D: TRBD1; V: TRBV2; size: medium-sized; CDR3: CASSVTGASGNTIYF; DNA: TGTGCCAGCAGTGTGACAGGGGCCTCCGGAAACACCATATATTTT
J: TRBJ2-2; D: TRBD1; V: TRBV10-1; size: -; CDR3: CASRTGNTGELFF; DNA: TGCGCCAGCCGGACAGGCAACACCGGGGAGCTGTTTTTT
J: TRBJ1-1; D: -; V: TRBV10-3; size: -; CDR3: CAISVGALGVNTEAFF; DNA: TGTGCCATCAGTGTAGGGGCTTTAGGAGTGAACACTGAAGCTTTCTTT
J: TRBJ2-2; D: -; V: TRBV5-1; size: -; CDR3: CASSGEYTGELFF; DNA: TGCGCCAGCTCAGGGGAGTACACCGGGGAGCTGTTTTTT
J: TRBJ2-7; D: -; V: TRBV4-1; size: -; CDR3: CASSQGSSRGEQYF; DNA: TGCGCCAGCAGCCAAGGTAGCTCGCGTGGGGAGCAGTACTTC
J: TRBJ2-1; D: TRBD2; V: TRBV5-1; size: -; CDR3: CASTTSGGFNEQFF; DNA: TGCGCCAGCACCACTAGCGGGGGTTTCAATGAGCAGTTCTTC
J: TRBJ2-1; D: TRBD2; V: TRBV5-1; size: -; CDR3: CASSGTAGGLYNEQFF; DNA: TGCGCCAGCAGCGGGACAGCGGGGGGACTTTATAATGAGCAGTTCTTC
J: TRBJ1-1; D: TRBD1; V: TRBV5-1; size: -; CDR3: CASRVQGRTLNTEAFF; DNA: TGCGCCAGCAGGGTACAGGGGCGAACATTGAACACTGAAGCTTTCTTT
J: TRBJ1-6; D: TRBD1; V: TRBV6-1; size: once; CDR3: CASSGTGENSPLHF; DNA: TGTGCCAGCAGCGGGACAGGGGAGAATTCACCCCTCCACTTT